The 22 T cell receptor beta chains listed next were all sequenced from one sample in a study of T-cell reconstitution after alpha-beta-depleted transplantation in children. The TCRbeta library incorporated unique molecular identifiers. TCRdb reanalysed the PCR reads using MiXCR and keeps one entry per CDR3 protein. The repertoire holds 130,000 to 150,000 distinct CDR3 sequences, with around 8.8% as singletons. Material: PBMCs, mostly from graft donor cells, obtained 180 days after TCRalphabeta/CD19-depleted stem cell transplant. These TCRs come from a female patient younger than 10 who had a stem cell transplant for congenital amegakaryocytic thrombocytopenia, so the T cells may come from the graft donor.

The chain combines TRBV20-1 with TRBJ2-3; 13 nucleotides match TRBD2. This CDR3 spans 17 amino acids. V trimming: 2 bases; J trimming: 2 bases; junction bases outside the gene matches: 7. Germline-derived CDR1 and CDR2 are DFQATT and SNEGSKA (reference sequence). In DNA, the CDR3 is TGCAGTGCTAGACCCTTGACTAGCGGGGGGCCCACAGATACGCAGTATTTT. Translating it yields CSARPLTSGGPTDTQYF.

Only a few counts were recorded for this clonotype. The V and J genes are TRBV20-1 and TRBJ2-3, with 8 nucleotides matching TRBD2. The germline V gene encodes CDR1 DFQATT and CDR2 SNEGSKA (reference sequence). V was pared by 7 bases and J by 8 bases, with 14 bases of the junction left unmatched. The CDR3 is 14 amino acids. Written as DNA, the CDR3 is TGCAGTGATGAGGGTGGACTAGCAATCGGTACGCAGTATTTT. Protein sequence: CSDEGGLAIGTQYF.

This clonotype occurred many times. The chain couples TRBV3-1 to TRBJ2-3; no clear D gene. V was cut by 4 bases and J by 4 bases, with 9 bases left in between. The CDR3 extends over 13 amino acids. The germline V gene has CDR1 LGHDT and CDR2 YNNKEL (reference sequence). The CDR3, as DNA: TGTGCCAGCAGCCCACCCCGATCAGATACGCAGTATTTT. Its translation: CASSPPRSDTQYF.

This clonotype was seen a handful of times. The chain couples TRBV7-6 to TRBJ2-1; D is perhaps TRBD2 (6 bases). CDR3 length: 17 amino acids. The V gene lost 5 bases and the J gene lost 7 bases, with 24 bases spanning the gap. The germline gives CDR1 SGHVS, CDR2 FNYEAQ. The CDR3 is CASSRPTVGGPLNEQFF. DNA for the CDR3: TGTGCCAGCAGCCGTCCAACCGTTGGAGGGCCCTTAAATGAGCAGTTCTTC.

This clonotype was counted at least ten times. The chain links TRBV12-3 or TRBV12-4 to TRBJ1-5; 7 bases map to TRBD1. This CDR3 is 15 amino acids long. J was trimmed by 7 bases and V by 4 bases; bases with no gene match: 10. DNA of the CDR3: TGTGCCAGCAGTTGGACAGGTTCGGGCGTCCAGCCCCAGCATTTT. Translation: CASSWTGSGVQPQHF.

This clonotype was counted at least ten times. The chain is built from TRBV5-1 and TRBJ2-1; D may be TRBD1 (5 bases). There are 16 residues in the CDR3. Deletions cut 1 base from V and 0 bases from J, with 11 bases between. In germline, CDR1 is SGHRS, CDR2 YFSETQ. CDR3 coding DNA: TGCGCCAGCAGCTTGAGGGGCGGTAGCTCCTACAATGAGCAGTTCTTC. This translates into CASSLRGGSSYNEQFF.

This clonotype was detected a few times. This chain uses TRBV5-1 with TRBJ2-5, with 14 positions matching TRBD2. Trimming took 3 bases from V and 5 from J; bases not matched to a gene: 3. Germline V gene lookup returns CDR1 SGHRS and CDR2 YFSETQ. The CDR3 has 15 amino acids. CDR3 coding DNA: TGCGCCAGCAGCTGGGGACTAGCGGGAGCTGAGACCCAGTACTTC. This codes for CASSWGLAGAETQYF.

This clonotype was counted ten times or more. CDR3 protein: CASHGQGDYGYTF. The CDR3 DNA is TGTGCCAGCCACGGACAGGGTGACTATGGCTACACCTTC. V usage is TRBV4-2 and J usage is TRBJ1-2; 8 bases agree with TRBD1. The CDR3 has 13 amino acids. With V trimmed by 8 bases and J by 3 bases, 5 bases remained unmatched. CDR1 is LGHNA and CDR2 is YNFKEQ in the germline V gene.

This clonotype appeared many times. This chain uses TRBV5-1 with TRBJ2-2; perhaps TRBD2 as D (5 bases). The CDR3 is made up of 15 amino acids. CDR1 and CDR2 (germline): SGHRS, YFSETQ. V lost 2 bases and J lost 0, with 8 bases in between. CDR3 region: CASSFGGTNTGELFF. The CDR3 nucleotides are TGCGCCAGCAGCTTTGGAGGTACGAACACCGGGGAGCTGTTTTTT.

At least ten counts were recorded for this clonotype. The CDR3: CASSSGLAGVAHTDTQYF. In DNA form, the CDR3 reads TGTGCCAGCAGTTCGGGACTAGCGGGGGTGGCCCACACAGATACGCAGTATTTT. The chain couples TRBV28 to TRBJ2-3, with TRBD2 identical over 14 bases. Germline-derived CDR1 and CDR2 are MDHEN and SYDVKM. The V segment lost 4 bases and the J segment 2 bases; nucleotides outside the gene matches: 8. This CDR3 has 18 residues.

This clonotype has at least ten counts. This rearrangement joins TRBV6-2 or TRBV6-3 to TRBJ1-2, with a weak D call TRBD1 (5 bases). Trimming took off 8 bases at V and 3 bases at J, with 16 bases between the two ends. This CDR3 has 14 residues. Germline values: CDR1 MNHEY, CDR2 SVGEGT. The CDR3 protein is CASQRRDRYYGYTF. CDR3 DNA sequence: TGTGCCAGCCAGAGGCGGGACCGCTACTATGGCTACACCTTC.

This clonotype is labeled as medium-sized (0.01 to 0.1%). This rearrangement joins TRBV7-9 to TRBJ2-3; a weak D match, TRBD1 (6 bases). The CDR3 sequence is 14 residues long. The germline V gene has CDR1 SEHNR and CDR2 FQNEAQ (reference sequence). V dropped 5 bases and J dropped 4 bases, with 13 bases sitting between them. The CDR3 reads CASSAQGSADTQYF. DNA of the CDR3: TGTGCCAGCAGCGCACAGGGTTCCGCAGATACGCAGTATTTT.

This clonotype was detected ten times or more. The rearrangement uses TRBV29-1 and TRBJ2-7; no clear D gene. CDR3 length equals 13 residues. Trimming took off 2 bases at V and 3 bases at J, with 11 bases between the two ends. Germline V gene sequence: CDR1 SQVTM, CDR2 ANQGSEA. The CDR3 region has the DNA TGCAGCGTTGAAATAAGGGTTGGCTACGAGCAGTACTTC. This encodes CSVEIRVGYEQYF.

This clonotype came up a few times. J is TRBJ2-5 and V is TRBV20-1; D not certain. V was shortened by 5 bases and J by 1 base, with 8 bases between the two germline ends. Germline assignment: CDR1 DFQATT and CDR2 SNEGSKA (reference sequence). The CDR3 totals 12 residues. CDR3 sequence: CSAQEFQETQYF. In DNA form, the CDR3 reads TGCAGTGCTCAGGAATTCCAAGAGACCCAGTACTTC.

V usage is TRBV25-1 and J usage is TRBJ1-4; perhaps TRBD1 as D (6 bases). The V and J ends lost 8 bases and 0 bases respectively, with 16 bases between them. The CDR3 totals 16 residues. Germline CDR1 MGHDK, CDR2 SYGVNS. CDR3 nucleotide sequence: TGTGCCAGCGTGAGTGGTGGGGGCTCAACTAATGAAAAACTGTTTTTT. This encodes CASVSGGGSTNEKLFF.

This clonotype was detected ten times or more. The chain recombines TRBV20-1 with TRBJ2-6; perhaps TRBD2 as D (5 bases). The CDR3 length is 16 residues. Germline loops: CDR1 DFQATT, CDR2 SNEGSKA (reference sequence). V was clipped by 3 bases and J by 1 base, with 13 bases between them. Here the CDR3 reads CSARAPPGSGANVLTF. The CDR3 DNA reads as TGCAGTGCTAGGGCCCCCCCGGGGTCTGGGGCCAACGTCCTGACTTTC.

There are many counts of this clonotype. The chain combines TRBV28 with TRBJ2-7, with no clear D. Germline V lookup: CDR1 MDHEN, CDR2 SYDVKM. This CDR3 is 13 amino acids long. V was cut by 1 base and J by 0 bases, with 4 bases left in between. CDR3 loop: CASSLLNSYEQYF. The DNA for the CDR3 is TGTGCCAGCAGTTTATTAAACTCCTACGAGCAGTACTTC.

In this sample, this clonotype turned up many times. The CDR3 DNA reads TGCAGTGCGACGTCGCAAGGTGGCAATCAGCCCCAGCATTTT. Translated, it gives CSATSQGGNQPQHF. This chain uses TRBV20-1 with TRBJ1-5, with no clear D. With 6 bases removed from V and 2 bases from J, the gap between germline ends came to 14 bases. This CDR3 has 14 amino acids. Germline loops: CDR1 DFQATT, CDR2 SNEGSKA (reference sequence).

This chain connects TRBV20-1 to TRBJ1-1; 8 bases line up with TRBD1. The trim removed 2 bases at V and 5 bases at J, leaving 7 bases unmatched. The CDR3 is 14 residues long. Germline V gene lookup returns CDR1 DFQATT and CDR2 SNEGSKA (reference sequence). The CDR3 loop reads CSARMDRARTEAFF. CDR3 nucleotide sequence: TGCAGTGCTAGAATGGACAGGGCGAGGACTGAAGCTTTCTTT.

To note about this clonotype: Mismatch with germline at one junction end may stem from a read error. V and J are TRBV5-5 and TRBJ2-5; weak D call: TRBD1 (6 bases). The CDR3 contains 13 residues. Germline CDR1 is SGHKS and CDR2 is YYEKEE (reference sequence). The CDR3 loop reads CASSFQGQATQYF. DNA for the CDR3: TGTGCCAGCAGCTTCCAGGGACAAGCGACCCAGTACTTC.

This clonotype occurred many times. The J gene is TRBJ1-1, the V gene TRBV5-6; weak D call: TRBD1 (5 bases). V dropped 1 base and J dropped 6 bases, with 10 bases sitting between them. Germline CDR1 and CDR2: SGHDT and YYEEEE. This CDR3 spans 13 amino acids. CDR3 sequence: CASSLQGGAEAFF. DNA for the CDR3: TGTGCCAGCAGCTTGCAGGGAGGCGCTGAAGCTTTCTTT.

The CDR3 region has the DNA TGTGCCAGCAGCCGCTGGGACAGGGACAATCAGCCCCAGCATTTT. Amino acids: CASSRWDRDNQPQHF. The rearrangement uses TRBV5-6 and TRBJ1-5; 9 bases align to TRBD1. Germline V gene sequence: CDR1 SGHDT, CDR2 YYEEEE. Losses at the gene ends were 4 bases for V and 3 bases for J; bases not matched to a gene: 5. The CDR3 length is 15 residues.